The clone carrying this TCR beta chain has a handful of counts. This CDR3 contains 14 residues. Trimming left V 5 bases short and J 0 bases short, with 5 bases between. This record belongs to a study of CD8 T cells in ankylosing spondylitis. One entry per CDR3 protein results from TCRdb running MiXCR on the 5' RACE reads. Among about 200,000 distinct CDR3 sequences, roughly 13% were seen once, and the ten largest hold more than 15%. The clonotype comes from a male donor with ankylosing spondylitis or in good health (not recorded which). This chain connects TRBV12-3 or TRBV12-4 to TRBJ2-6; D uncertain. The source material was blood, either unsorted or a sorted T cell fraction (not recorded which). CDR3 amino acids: CASSMLSGANVLTF. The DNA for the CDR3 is TGTGCCAGCAGTATGCTCTCTGGGGCCAACGTCCTGACTTTC.